This TCR beta chain was profiled in a study of blood T cell repertoires in COVID-19 (dated by TCRdb to 2019 to 2021). In terms of the full investigation: Collaborator samples came from the United States, Italy and Spain and covered acute and convalescent phases of COVID-19. The prospective study material was composed of cDNA or gDNA derived from T cells, B-cell-depleted T cells, or PBMCs. The dataset comprised deeply sampled blood TCRbeta repertoires from subjects exposed to, actively infected with, or recovered from COVID-19. The repertoires were released in a freely available public database intended as a resource for research on the immune response to SARS-CoV-2. Samples were obtained from the ongoing ImmuneRACE study (first 160 participants) and from about 1,300 subjects provided by 6 global collaborators. Nearly every sample came with metadata listing a de-identified subject ID, COVID-19 status, age in years and sex. Where HLA class I and class II types were available, the types were taken from metadata supplied by the sample provider, not from assay-based typing. Study-wide conclusions, independent of this receptor: How much clinical and demographic metadata was included differed by source and by participant, and the metadata was provided uncurated.

The immunoSEQ Assay, a bias-controlled multiplex PCR, was used to amplify TCRbeta CDR3 regions from genomic DNA. The paper's data handling went like this. The number of nucleated cells in each sample was estimated from the amplification of reference gene primers within the assay. To quantify the absolute abundance of each unique TCRbeta CDR3 rearrangement, sequence reads were collapsed and filtered. For each sample, productive Simpson clonality was calculated by taking the square root of Simpson's diversity index across productive rearrangements. The source is immuneACCESS, and TCRdb retained only in-frame sequences with V and J called. Part of the clones is not carried over; for the studies checked, unresolved V genes explain less than half of this, and the remainder is unexplained. D and trimming come from the DNA, and the V and J calls and clone size come from that table. The sample table holds about 220,000 clones, of which around 83% were seen once. The ten largest make up about 1.3% of the sample.

CDR1 and CDR2, looked up from the germline V gene (reference sequence), are GTSNPN and SVGIG. Inclusive of the bounding cysteine and phenylalanine, the CDR3 is 14 residues long. The DNA shown is the 42-base CDR3, in frame from base 1. The germline V end is reduced by 0 bases and the J end by 5 bases; junction bases left unmatched: 5. Participants in the prospective study were enrolled through a virtual design, were aged about 18 to 90 years, and lived in approximately 24 United States geographic areas. In the prospective study, cohorts were assigned on the basis of participant-reported clinical history obtained from a screening survey and a study questionnaire. Mobile phlebotomists in the prospective study collected whole blood, serum and a nasopharyngeal or oropharyngeal swab from every participant. Prospective study participants could optionally give additional blood draws and questionnaires over an approximately two-month period. Before DNA extraction, blood samples from the prospective study were shipped at room temperature or frozen.

Worth noting for this clone: What antigen it recognizes has not been identified. No base quality information exists; no much larger clone differs at one position.

Sample: PBMCs or T cells enriched from blood (not recorded which). Recombination connected TRBV30 to TRBJ2-7, with TRBD2 matching 9 junction bases. The TCR originated in a woman aged 40 to 50 with acute COVID-19. The CDR3 in this case is CAWSVNSGGHEQYF. The sequence in DNA is TGTGCCTGGAGTGTGAATAGCGGGGGCCACGAGCAGTACTTC.